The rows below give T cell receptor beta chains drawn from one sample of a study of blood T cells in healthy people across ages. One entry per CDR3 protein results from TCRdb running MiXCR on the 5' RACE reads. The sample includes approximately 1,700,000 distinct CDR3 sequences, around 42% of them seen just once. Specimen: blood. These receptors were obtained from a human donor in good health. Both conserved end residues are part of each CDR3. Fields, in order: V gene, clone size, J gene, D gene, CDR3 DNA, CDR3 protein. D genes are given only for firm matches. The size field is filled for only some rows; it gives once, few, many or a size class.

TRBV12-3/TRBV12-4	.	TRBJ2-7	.	TGTACCAGCAGTTCACCACAGGGATCCTACGAGCAGTACTTC	CTSSSPQGSYEQYF
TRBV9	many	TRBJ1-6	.	TGTGCCAGCAGCTCAACAGCGAATTCACCCCTCCACTTT	CASSSTANSPLHF
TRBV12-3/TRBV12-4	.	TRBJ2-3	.	TGTGCCAGCAGTTCCGGACCCTCGCAGTATTTT	CASSSGPSQYF
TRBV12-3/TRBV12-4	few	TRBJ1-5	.	TGTGCCAGCAGTTTAAGTTGGCAGCCCCAGCATTTT	CASSLSWQPQHF
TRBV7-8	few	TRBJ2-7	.	TGTGCCAGCAGCGCGGGACCGACTAGCTCCTACGAGCAGTACTTC	CASSAGPTSSYEQYF
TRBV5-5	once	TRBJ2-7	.	TGTGCCAGCAGCTTGCTCAGCACCTACGAGCAGTACTTC	CASSLLSTYEQYF
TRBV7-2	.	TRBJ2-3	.	TGTGCCAGCAGCCCCAGGACAGCTGGTGCCAATGCGCAGTATTTT	CASSPRTAGANAQYF
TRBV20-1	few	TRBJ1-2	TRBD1	TGCAGTGCTCCCCGGACAGGGAACTATGGCTACACCTTC	CSAPRTGNYGYTF
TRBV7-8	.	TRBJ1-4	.	TGTGCCAGCAGCTTAGCCCCTGACAGAGGCTCAAAACTGTTTTTT	CASSLAPDRGSKLFF
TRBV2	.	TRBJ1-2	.	TGTGCCATCAGTGAAGCCCAGGGCATAGGCTATGGCTACACCTTC	CAISEAQGIGYGYTF
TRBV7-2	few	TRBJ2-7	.	TGTGCCAGCAGCGCGCAGGATATCGACGAGCAGTACTTC	CASSAQDIDEQYF
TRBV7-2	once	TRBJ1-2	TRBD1	TGTGCCAGCAGCTTAGTAAGCAGGGGGGACTATGGCTACACCTTC	CASSLVSRGDYGYTF
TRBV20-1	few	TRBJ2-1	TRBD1	TGCAGTGCTAGAGATCTCCGGGACAGTTACAATGAGCAGTTCTTC	CSARDLRDSYNEQFF
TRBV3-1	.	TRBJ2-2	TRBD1	TGTGCCAGCAGCCAAGTCTTCAATCGGGACAGGGGATTCGCGAACACCGGGGAGCTGTTTTTT	CASSQVFNRDRGFANTGELFF
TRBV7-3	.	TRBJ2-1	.	TGTGCCAGCAGCTTAACTGGCGGCATCGGGGGCTCCTACAATGAGCAGTTCTTC	CASSLTGGIGGSYNEQFF
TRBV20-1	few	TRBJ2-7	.	TGCAGTGCTAGAGATCGAACGGGGCGCTACGAGCAGTACTTC	CSARDRTGRYEQYF
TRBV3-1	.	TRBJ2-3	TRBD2	TGTGCCAGCAGCCAAGATCTCCAGCGGGGGAGCACAGATACGCAGTATTTT	CASSQDLQRGSTDTQYF
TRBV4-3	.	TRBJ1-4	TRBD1	TGCGCCAGCAGCCAAGACCTTACCGGGACAGGGGGCCCTGCAACTAATGAAAAACTGTTTTTT	CASSQDLTGTGGPATNEKLFF
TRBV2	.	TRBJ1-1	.	TGTGCCAGCTTGGGTCCAGGTAGAAGAGGGATGAACACTGAAGCTTTCTTT	CASLGPGRRGMNTEAFF
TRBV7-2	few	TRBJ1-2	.	TGTGCCAGCAGCTTAGCGTCGACAGATGGCTATGGCTACACCTTC	CASSLASTDGYGYTF
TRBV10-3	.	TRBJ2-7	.	TGTGCCATCAGTGTCCAGGCGGCCTACGAGCAGTACTTC	CAISVQAAYEQYF
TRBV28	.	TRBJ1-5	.	TGTGCCAGCAGTTACACGGACGGTAATCAGCCCCAGCATTTT	CASSYTDGNQPQHF
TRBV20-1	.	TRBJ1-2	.	TGCAGTGCCCCGGAGGAGGGACTGAACTATGGCTACACCTTC	CSAPEEGLNYGYTF
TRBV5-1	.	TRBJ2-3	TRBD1	TGCGCCAGCAGCTTGGGTGGGACAGACCACACAGATACGCAGTATTTT	CASSLGGTDHTDTQYF
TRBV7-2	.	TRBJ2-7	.	TGTGCCAGCAGCCCCAGGACACTTGCCTACGAGCAGTACTTC	CASSPRTLAYEQYF
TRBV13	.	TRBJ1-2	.	TGTGCCAGCAGCTTAAGGGCAAACTCACCATTCTATCGCTACACCTTC	CASSLRANSPFYRYTF
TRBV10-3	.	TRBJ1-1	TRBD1	TGTGCCATCATGGCAGGTCCACAGGGGACTGAAGCTTTCTTT	CAIMAGPQGTEAFF
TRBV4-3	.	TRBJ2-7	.	TGCGCCAGCAGCCAAGATTTCGGGGTTTCCCACTACGAGCAGTACTTC	CASSQDFGVSHYEQYF
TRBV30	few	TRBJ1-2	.	TGTGCCTGGAGTGTACTAACAGACTATGGCTACACCTTC	CAWSVLTDYGYTF
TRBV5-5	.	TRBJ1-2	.	TGTGCCAGCAGCTTGCTGGTAGCTGGGTCGGGTTATGGCTACACCTTC	CASSLLVAGSGYGYTF
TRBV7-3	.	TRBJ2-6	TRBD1	TGTGCCAGCAGCTTACTCCCTCCAGGGGGAGCTGGGGCCAACGTCCTGACTTTC	CASSLLPPGGAGANVLTF
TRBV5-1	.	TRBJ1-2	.	TGCGCCAGCAGCTTGGAGGGAAAGGGATCTGGCTACACCTTC	CASSLEGKGSGYTF